Given below is one T cell receptor (beta chain) in context. Its antigen is currently unknown. J lost 12 bases, V lost 3 bases, and 11 bases had no gene match. CDR1 is MNHNS and CDR2 is SASEGT in the germline V gene. This CDR3 is built from 15 residues. These data originate in a study of cytomegalovirus exposure and HLA in healthy donors. In the study overall: The early release's HLA-typed donors yielded 70 million to 85 million unique TCRs.

Overall study results and limits: The dataset shows that most TCR sequences were rare, while some public TCRs occurred in many donors. Segments of the TCR beta V type were, in most cases, productive about 87% or about 30% of the time in an earlier analysis.

Donors sampled were nominally healthy, though unrecorded immune exposures were likely. PCR amplification relied on 60 Vbeta primers (plus 13 Jbeta primers). TCRdb's table, derived via immunoSEQ multiplex PCR, lists solely in-frame clones and lacks some. This sample has fewer than 200,000 clones; under 9.5% occur once, and the top ten carry 1% to 1.5%. The sequencing input was PBMCs. This sequence originates from a woman aged 25 to 39 in good health and CMV-seropositive. This chain links TRBV6-1 with TRBJ2-1; 10 positions agree with TRBD1. The CDR3 DNA follows: TGTGCCAGCAGTGATCGGGGACAGGGGTCTCAATGGCAGTTCTTC. The encoded protein is CASSDRGQGSQWQFF.